The 27 T cell receptor beta chains below were found in one sample sequenced in a study of T cell responses to AZD1222 COVID-19 vaccine. Sequenced by immunoSEQ multiplex PCR; TCRdb stores in-frame clones only, minus some. The sample records approximately 260,000 clones, 93% being singletons. The sequences come from peripheral blood, collected on day 0 of AZD1222 vaccination. The receptors come from an adult in good health.

This chain links TRBV7-9 with TRBJ1-3; D may be TRBD1 (5 bases). V was clipped by 7 bases and J by 0 bases, with 10 bases between them. Per the germline V gene, CDR1 is SEHNR and CDR2 is FQNEAQ (reference sequence). This CDR3 spans 14 amino acids. CDR3 loop: CASTKTASGNTIYF. DNA of the CDR3: TGTGCCAGCACCAAGACAGCCTCTGGAAACACCATATATTTT.

The chain uses TRBV5-4 and TRBJ2-7; weak D call: TRBD2 (5 bases). CDR1 is SGHNT and CDR2 is YYREEE in the germline V gene (reference sequence). The CDR3 has 12 residues. The ends were cut back, 7 bases at V and 2 bases at J, with 10 bases in the middle. CDR3 loop: CASSVGAYEQYF. The CDR3 nucleotides read TGTGCCAGCTCGGTCGGGGCCTACGAGCAGTACTTC. The full variable domain, in which reference TRBV5-4 and TRBJ2-7 provide the parts outside the CDR3, is ETGVTQSPTHLIKTRGQQVTLRCSSQSGHNTVSWYQQALGQGPQFIFQYYREEENGRGNFPPRFSGLQFPNYSSELNVNALELDDSALYLCASSVGAYEQYFGPGTRLTVT.

The V and J genes are TRBV2 and TRBJ2-3; a possible D gene is TRBD1 (5 bases). The CDR3 is made up of 11 amino acids. The germline V gene encodes CDR1 SNHLY and CDR2 FYNNEI. Trimming took 4 bases from V and 13 from J, leaving 12 bases between them. DNA for the CDR3: TGTGCCAGCAGTGGACAGACCACTAAGTATTTT. This gives the protein CASSGQTTKYF. Combining the CDR3 with reference TRBV2 and TRBJ2-3 gives the whole variable domain EPEVTQTPSHQVTQMGQEVILRCVPISNHLYFYWYRQILGQKVEFLVSFYNNEISEKSEIFDDQFSVERPDGSNFTLKIRSTKLEDSAMYFCASSGQTTKYFGPGTRLTVL.

This chain connects TRBV5-1 to TRBJ2-7; 9 bases are shared with TRBD1. This CDR3 spans 14 amino acids. Germline CDR1 is SGHRS and CDR2 is YFSETQ. Trimming at V came to 2 bases and at J to 3 bases, leaving 3 bases not matched to a gene. The CDR3 loop reads CASSFWTGDYEQYF. The CDR3 bases are TGCGCCAGCAGCTTCTGGACAGGGGACTACGAGCAGTACTTC.

The V and J genes are TRBV9 and TRBJ2-7, with D possibly matching TRBD2 (5 bases). Germline CDR1 and CDR2: SGDLS and YYNGEE. This CDR3 region has 13 residues. Deletions cut 3 bases from V and 4 bases from J, with 11 bases between. The CDR3 DNA is TGTGCCAGCAGCGGGGGAGACGAGTACGAGCAGTACTTC. This gives the protein CASSGGDEYEQYF.

The V gene is TRBV7-8, the J gene TRBJ2-1, with D unresolved. CDR3 length: 15 residues. From germline, CDR1 is SGHVS and CDR2 FQNEAQ. V lost 7 bases to trimming and J lost 0 bases, with 13 bases between them. Here the CDR3 DNA reads TGTGCCAGCACCCTAAACTCCTTCTCCTACAATGAGCAGTTCTTC. Amino acid sequence: CASTLNSFSYNEQFF.

This chain joins TRBV4-3 and TRBJ1-1; D remains ambiguous. The CDR3 is 14 amino acids. The germline V gene encodes CDR1 LGHNA and CDR2 YSLEER. The V end lost 3 bases, the J end lost 4 bases, and 12 bases lay between the germline ends. CDR3 in DNA: TGCGCCAGCAGCCAGGATCGTGAGTTCACTGAAGCTTTCTTT. This gives the protein CASSQDREFTEAFF.

This clone came up once. The chain links TRBV28 to TRBJ1-5; D is perhaps TRBD1 (6 bases). Per the germline V gene, CDR1 is MDHEN and CDR2 is SYDVKM. The CDR3 spans 15 residues. The germline V and J ends were trimmed by 7 bases and 4 bases, with 17 bases remaining between them. The CDR3 sequence: CASNDSGTRNQPQHF. CDR3 nucleotides: TGTGCCAGCAATGATTCCGGGACACGAAATCAGCCCCAGCATTTT.

Here the CDR3 DNA reads TGCGCCAGCACTAGAGTTCCTAGCTCCTACAATGAGCAGTTCTTC. Translated: CASTRVPSSYNEQFF. The chain recombines TRBV5-1 with TRBJ2-1; D is uncertain. The CDR3 covers 15 residues. Germline V gene lookup returns CDR1 SGHRS and CDR2 YFSETQ. V lost 6 bases, J lost 0 bases, and 13 bases lay in between.

This clone was observed a single time. This rearrangement joins TRBV10-3 to TRBJ2-7, with 8 bases that match TRBD1. V lost 3 bases, J lost 1 base, and 2 bases stayed unmatched. CDR3 size: 14 residues. Germline CDR1 and CDR2: ENHRY and SYGVKD. Here the CDR3 DNA reads TGTGCCATCAGTGATAGGACAGGGTCCTACGAGCAGTACTTC. Protein sequence: CAISDRTGSYEQYF.

The rearrangement joins TRBV29-1 to TRBJ2-3; possible D gene TRBD2, 6 bases. Germline CDR1 and CDR2: SQVTM and ANQGSEA. The CDR3 is made up of 16 amino acids. V lost 2 bases to trimming and J lost 2 bases, with 17 bases between them. The CDR3 sequence is CSVEKAGQGPTDTQYF. Here the CDR3 DNA reads TGCAGCGTTGAAAAGGCGGGGCAGGGCCCCACAGATACGCAGTATTTT.

This clone came up once. The chain uses TRBV10-3 and TRBJ1-2; D call uncertain. The V and J ends lost 2 bases and 7 bases respectively, with 14 bases between them. Germline V gives CDR1 ENHRY, CDR2 SYGVKD. This CDR3 contains 14 residues. The CDR3 protein is CAISEGSVQGGYTF. DNA for the CDR3: TGTGCCATCAGTGAGGGTTCTGTCCAAGGTGGCTACACCTTC.

Remarks on this clone: Sequence at one end of the junction differs from germline and may be a read error. V and J are TRBV18 and TRBJ1-5; D is ambiguous. The germline CDR1 and CDR2 sequences are KGHSH and LQKENI. The CDR3 is 16 amino acids. CDR3 sequence reads: CASSPNTIGLSQTQHF. CDR3 nucleotide sequence: TGTGCCAGCTCACCTAATACTATAGGGCTGAGTCAGACCCAGCATTTT.

The chain links TRBV3-1 (or the pseudogene TRBV3-2) to TRBJ1-1; D remains unclear. Trimming stripped 2 bases from V and 4 bases from J, with 11 bases between. The CDR3 contains 14 residues. CDR1 and CDR2 (germline): LGHDT, YNNKEL (reference sequence). CDR3 sequence reads: CASSQRGRGTEAFF. DNA of the CDR3: TGTGCCAGCAGCCAAAGAGGGAGAGGCACTGAAGCTTTCTTT.

This chain uses TRBV28 with TRBJ1-2; D gene unclear. Germline V lookup: CDR1 MDHEN, CDR2 SYDVKM. CDR3 length: 12 residues. V lost 5 bases and J lost 8, with 12 bases in between. CDR3 region: CASSARLIGYTF. The CDR3 DNA reads as TGTGCCAGCAGTGCCAGGCTTATCGGCTACACCTTC.

In its sample, this clone was seen a few times. The V gene is TRBV10-3, the J gene TRBJ1-1, with D tentatively TRBD1 (5 bases). Germline V gene lookup returns CDR1 ENHRY and CDR2 SYGVKD. The CDR3 sequence is 15 residues long. Trimming took 0 bases from V and 1 from J, leaving 9 bases between them. The CDR3 DNA reads as TGTGCCATCAGTGAGTCTCCAGGGACGAACACTGAAGCTTTCTTT. Protein: CAISESPGTNTEAFF.

The J gene is TRBJ2-1, the V gene TRBV11-3; no clear D. This CDR3 spans 15 amino acids. V was pared by 1 base and J by 2 bases, with 9 bases between. Germline V gene sequence: CDR1 SGHNT, CDR2 YENEEA. The CDR3: CASSLGSATYNEQFF. The DNA for the CDR3 is TGTGCCAGCAGCTTAGGGTCAGCAACCTACAATGAGCAGTTCTTC.

The gene calls are TRBV7-9 and TRBJ2-3; possible D gene TRBD2, 6 bases. Deletions cut 3 bases from V and 2 bases from J, with 15 bases between. From germline, CDR1 is SEHNR and CDR2 FQNEAQ (reference sequence). The CDR3 runs to 16 residues. The CDR3, as DNA: TGTGCCAGCAGCTTCCGGGACTCTCTATCCACAGATACGCAGTATTTT. Encoded protein: CASSFRDSLSTDTQYF.

The chain recombines TRBV7-8 with TRBJ2-1; 11 bases align to TRBD2. This CDR3 is built from 17 residues. Germline V CDR1 and CDR2: SGHVS, FQNEAQ. V shed 5 bases and J 2 bases; nucleotides not matched to a gene: 8. CDR3 residues: CASSKLGTSGTYNEQFF. Written as DNA, the CDR3 is TGTGCCAGCAGCAAATTAGGGACTAGCGGAACCTACAATGAGCAGTTCTTC.

The CDR3 bases are TGTGCCACCACCCCAACACAGGGGTACACCATATATTTT. It codes for CATTPTQGYTIYF. The rearrangement joins TRBV15 to TRBJ1-3, with 7 bases matching TRBD1. Germline V gives CDR1 LNHNV, CDR2 YYDKDF (reference sequence). Unmatched junction bases numbered 8, after V lost 7 bases and J lost 8 bases. The CDR3 runs 13 residues.

The J gene is TRBJ2-5, the V gene TRBV7-9, with D unclear. The CDR3 spans 16 residues. V was clipped by 5 bases and J by 1 base, with 17 bases between them. Germline V gives CDR1 SEHNR, CDR2 FQNEAQ (reference sequence). The CDR3 nucleotides read TGTGCCAGCAGCCCCCCCCTGGGAAGACGCCAAGAGACCCAGTACTTC. It yields the protein CASSPPLGRRQETQYF.

The chain carries TRBV28 and TRBJ1-3, with 8 bases lining up with TRBD1. This CDR3 has 15 residues. The V gene's germline CDR1 is MDHEN and CDR2 SYDVKM. The J segment lost 3 bases and the V segment lost 6 bases, leaving 7 bases of the junction unmatched. CDR3 region: CASRRDRGFGNTIYF. The CDR3 DNA follows: TGTGCCAGCAGACGAGACAGGGGCTTTGGAAACACCATATATTTT.

This clone was counted a single time. The chain employs TRBV3-1 (or the pseudogene TRBV3-2) and TRBJ1-1; the D gene is possibly TRBD1 (5 bases). This CDR3 is 14 amino acids long. Between the trimmed V and J ends, which lost 5 bases and 1 base, there was a span of 11 bases. Germline assignment: CDR1 LGHDT and CDR2 YNNKEL (reference sequence). The CDR3 loop is CASSEGPGNTEAFF. Here the CDR3 DNA reads TGTGCCAGCAGCGAGGGACCCGGGAACACTGAAGCTTTCTTT.

This clone was counted a single time. The chain has TRBV28 and TRBJ1-5; D gene unclear. The CDR3 totals 11 residues. V was trimmed by 8 bases and J by 9 bases, leaving 11 bases between them. Germline V lookup: CDR1 MDHEN, CDR2 SYDVKM. The CDR3 loop reads CASSLGLPQHF. CDR3 coding DNA: TGTGCCAGCTCCTTGGGGTTGCCCCAGCATTTT.

CDR3 amino acids: CASLPGTLLEPQHF. CDR3 nucleotides: TGTGCCAGCCTTCCCGGGACACTCTTAGAACCCCAGCATTTT. This chain joins TRBV28 and TRBJ1-5; possible D gene TRBD1, 6 bases. CDR1 is MDHEN and CDR2 is SYDVKM in the germline V gene. CDR3 length equals 14 residues. V was pared by 8 bases and J by 10 bases, with 21 bases between.

The chain links TRBV5-6 to TRBJ1-2; TRBD1 aligns across 8 bases. CDR3 length: 15 amino acids. V was pared by 4 bases and J by 2 bases, with 7 bases of the junction left unmatched. The germline V gene encodes CDR1 SGHDT and CDR2 YYEEEE. The CDR3 protein is CASSDGDRRNYGYTF. The DNA for the CDR3 is TGTGCCAGCAGCGATGGGGACAGGAGGAACTATGGCTACACCTTC.

V usage is TRBV15 and J usage is TRBJ2-7; no firm D call. CDR3 size: 13 residues. CDR1 is LNHNV and CDR2 is YYDKDF in the germline V gene (reference sequence). The V end was cut by 0 bases, the J end by 3 bases, with 6 bases between. The CDR3, as DNA: TGTGCCACCAGCAGAGATAAGGGCTACGAGCAGTACTTC. This translates into CATSRDKGYEQYF.